This record covers a single T cell receptor beta chain. This CDR3 region has 15 residues. V was clipped by 1 base and J by 1 base, with 11 bases between them. Germline-derived CDR1 and CDR2 are GTSNPN and SVGIG (reference sequence). The data belong to a study of CD8+ T cells in alopecia areata. At the level of the study: Among treated patients, oral tofacitinib was administered at 5 to 10 mg twice daily.

RNA was extracted and reverse transcribed into cDNA as the sequencing template. Libraries were prepared by immunoSEQ multiplex PCR; TCRdb keeps only in-frame clonotypes and omits some of them. The sample has 110,000 to 150,000 clones, about 51% seen once. The V gene is TRBV30, the J gene TRBJ1-5; D is ambiguous. The source of this sequence is a human donor with alopecia areata. The source material was CD4+ T cells sorted from blood, sampled at week 0. The CDR3 sequence: CAWSGGVSSNQPQHF. The CDR3 DNA follows: TGTGCCTGGAGTGGCGGTGTCTCAAGCAATCAGCCCCAGCATTTT.